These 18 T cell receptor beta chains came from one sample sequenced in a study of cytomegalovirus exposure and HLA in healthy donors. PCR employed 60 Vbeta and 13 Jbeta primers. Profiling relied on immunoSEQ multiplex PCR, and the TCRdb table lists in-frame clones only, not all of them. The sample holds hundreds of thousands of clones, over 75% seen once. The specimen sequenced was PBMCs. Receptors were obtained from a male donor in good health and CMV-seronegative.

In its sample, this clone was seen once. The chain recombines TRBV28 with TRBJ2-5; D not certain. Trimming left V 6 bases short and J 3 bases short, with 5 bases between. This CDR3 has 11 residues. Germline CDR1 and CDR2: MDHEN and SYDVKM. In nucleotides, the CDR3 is TGTGCCAGCAGGGCGGAAGAGACCCAGTACTTC. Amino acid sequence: CASRAEETQYF.

The DNA for the CDR3 is TGTGCCAGTGGACAACATAGCAATCAGCCCCAGCATTTT. Translated: CASGQHSNQPQHF. The gene calls are TRBV19 and TRBJ1-5; D perhaps matches TRBD1 (5 bases). V was clipped by 8 bases and J by 0 bases, with 8 bases between them. CDR1 and CDR2 (germline): LNHDA, SQIVND (reference sequence). The length of the CDR3 is 13 residues.

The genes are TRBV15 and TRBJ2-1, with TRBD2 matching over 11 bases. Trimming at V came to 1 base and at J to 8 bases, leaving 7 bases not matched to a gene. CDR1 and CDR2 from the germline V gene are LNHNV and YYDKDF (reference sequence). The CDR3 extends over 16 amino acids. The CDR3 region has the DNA TGTGCCACCAGCAGAGGGAATAGCGGGAGGGCCGATGAGCAGTTCTTC. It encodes CATSRGNSGRADEQFF.

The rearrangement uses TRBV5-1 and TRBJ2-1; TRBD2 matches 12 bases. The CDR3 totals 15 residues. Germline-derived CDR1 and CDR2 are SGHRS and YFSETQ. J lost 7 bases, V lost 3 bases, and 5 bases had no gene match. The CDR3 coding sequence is TGCGCCAGCAGCTCTCTAGCGGGGGGGCAGAATGAGCAGTTCTTC. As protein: CASSSLAGGQNEQFF.

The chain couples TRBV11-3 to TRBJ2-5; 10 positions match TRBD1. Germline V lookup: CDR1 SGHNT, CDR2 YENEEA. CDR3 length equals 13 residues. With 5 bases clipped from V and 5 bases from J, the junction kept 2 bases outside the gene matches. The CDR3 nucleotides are TGTGCCAGCAGCCCGGGACAGGGGGAGACCCAGTACTTC. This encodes CASSPGQGETQYF.

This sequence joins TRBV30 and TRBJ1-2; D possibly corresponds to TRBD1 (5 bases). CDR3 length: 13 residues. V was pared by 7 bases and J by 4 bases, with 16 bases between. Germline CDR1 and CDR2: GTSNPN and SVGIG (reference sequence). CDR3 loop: CALIQDKGYGYTF. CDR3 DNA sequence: TGTGCCTTAATTCAGGACAAGGGCTATGGCTACACCTTC. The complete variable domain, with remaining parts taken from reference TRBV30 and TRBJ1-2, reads SQTIHQWPATLVQPVGSPLSLECTVEGTSNPNLYWYRQAAGRGLQLLFYSVGIGQISSEVPQNLSASRPQDRQFILSSKKLLLSDSGFYLCALIQDKGYGYTFGSGTRLTVV.

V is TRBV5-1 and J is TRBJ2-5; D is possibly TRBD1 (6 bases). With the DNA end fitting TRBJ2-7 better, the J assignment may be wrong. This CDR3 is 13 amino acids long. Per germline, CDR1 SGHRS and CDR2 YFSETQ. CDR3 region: CASSPQGFDEQYF. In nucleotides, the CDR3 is TGCGCCAGCAGCCCTCAGGGGTTTGACGAGCAGTACTTC.

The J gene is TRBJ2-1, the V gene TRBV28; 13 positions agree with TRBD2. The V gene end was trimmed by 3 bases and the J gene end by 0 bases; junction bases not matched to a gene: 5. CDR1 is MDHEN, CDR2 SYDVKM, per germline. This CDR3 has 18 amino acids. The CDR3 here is CASSFGGLAGSSYNEQFF. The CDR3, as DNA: TGTGCCAGCAGTTTTGGGGGACTAGCGGGAAGCTCCTACAATGAGCAGTTCTTC.

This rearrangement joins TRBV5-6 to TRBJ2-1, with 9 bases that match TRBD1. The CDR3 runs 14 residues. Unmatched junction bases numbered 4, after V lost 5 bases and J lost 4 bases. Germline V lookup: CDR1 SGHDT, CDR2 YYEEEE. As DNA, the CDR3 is TGTGCCAGCAGTTCCGGGACAGGGTACAATGAGCAGTTCTTC. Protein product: CASSSGTGYNEQFF.

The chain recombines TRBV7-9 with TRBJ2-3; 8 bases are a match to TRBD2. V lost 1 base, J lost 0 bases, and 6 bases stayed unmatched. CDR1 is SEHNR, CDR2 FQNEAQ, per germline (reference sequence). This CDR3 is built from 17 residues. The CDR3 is CASSLGGLVGSTDTQYF. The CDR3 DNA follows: TGTGCCAGCAGCTTAGGGGGACTAGTGGGGAGCACAGATACGCAGTATTTT.

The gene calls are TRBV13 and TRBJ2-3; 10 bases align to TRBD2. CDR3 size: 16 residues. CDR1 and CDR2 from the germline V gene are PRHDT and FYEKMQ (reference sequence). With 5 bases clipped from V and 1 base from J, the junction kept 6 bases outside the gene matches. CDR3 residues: CASSPFGLAGTDTQYF. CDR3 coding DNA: TGTGCCAGCAGCCCATTTGGACTAGCGGGCACAGATACGCAGTATTTT.

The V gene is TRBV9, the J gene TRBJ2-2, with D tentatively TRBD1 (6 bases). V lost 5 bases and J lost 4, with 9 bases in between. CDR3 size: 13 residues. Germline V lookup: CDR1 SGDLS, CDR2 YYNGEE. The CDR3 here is CASRETGTGELFF. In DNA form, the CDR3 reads TGTGCCAGCAGGGAGACAGGCACCGGGGAGCTGTTTTTT.

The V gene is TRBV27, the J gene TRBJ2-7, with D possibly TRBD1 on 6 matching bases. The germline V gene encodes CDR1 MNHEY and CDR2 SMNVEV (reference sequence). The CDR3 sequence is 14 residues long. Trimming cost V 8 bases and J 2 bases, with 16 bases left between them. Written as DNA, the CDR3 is TGTGCCAGCTGGGACACCTCGACGACCTACGAGCAGTACTTC. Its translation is CASWDTSTTYEQYF.

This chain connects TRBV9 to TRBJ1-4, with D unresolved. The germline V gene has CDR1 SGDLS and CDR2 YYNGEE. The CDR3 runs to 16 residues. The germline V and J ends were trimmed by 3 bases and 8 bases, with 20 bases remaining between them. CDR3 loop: CASSDPRWGGQEKLFF. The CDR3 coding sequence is TGTGCCAGCAGCGACCCGCGTTGGGGAGGTCAGGAAAAACTGTTTTTT.

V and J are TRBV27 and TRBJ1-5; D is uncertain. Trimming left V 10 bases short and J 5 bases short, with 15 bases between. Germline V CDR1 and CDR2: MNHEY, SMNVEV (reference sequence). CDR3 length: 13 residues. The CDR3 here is CATHDHSDQPQHF. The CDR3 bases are TGTGCCACCCACGATCACTCCGATCAGCCCCAGCATTTT.

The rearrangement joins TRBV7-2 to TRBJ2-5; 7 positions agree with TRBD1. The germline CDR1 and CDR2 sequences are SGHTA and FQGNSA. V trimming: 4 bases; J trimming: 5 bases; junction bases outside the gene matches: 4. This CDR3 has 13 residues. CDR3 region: CASSSQGWETQYF. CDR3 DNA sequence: TGTGCCAGCAGCTCACAGGGGTGGGAGACCCAGTACTTC.

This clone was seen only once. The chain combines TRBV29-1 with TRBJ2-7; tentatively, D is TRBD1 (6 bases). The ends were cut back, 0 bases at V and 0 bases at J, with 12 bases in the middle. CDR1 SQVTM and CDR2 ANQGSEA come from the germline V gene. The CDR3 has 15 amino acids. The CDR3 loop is CSVEDPQGPSYEQYF. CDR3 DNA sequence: TGCAGCGTTGAAGATCCCCAGGGGCCCTCCTACGAGCAGTACTTC.

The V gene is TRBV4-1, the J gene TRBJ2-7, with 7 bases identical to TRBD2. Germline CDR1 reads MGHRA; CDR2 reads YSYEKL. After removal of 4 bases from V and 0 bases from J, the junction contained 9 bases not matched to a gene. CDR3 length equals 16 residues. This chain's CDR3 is CASSPQSGVSSYEQYF. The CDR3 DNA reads TGCGCCAGCAGCCCTCAAAGCGGGGTAAGCTCCTACGAGCAGTACTTC.